This TCR beta chain was sequenced for a study of early T cells in non-severe SARS-CoV-2 infection. Overall study context: Sequencing was performed on bulk RNA from unsorted whole blood, leaving chains unpaired. Study findings and constraints: Using VDJdb, the matching emphasized anti-spike CD8 responses while missing private and CD4 specificities.

Via MiXCR, TCRdb re-called the 5' RACE reads, giving one row per CDR3 protein. The data contain approximately 71,000 distinct CDR3 sequences, 9.5% to 15% of them seen just once; the ten biggest clones take up 2.7%. Deletions cut 4 bases from V and 1 base from J, with 11 bases between. CDR3 size: 14 residues. Germline assignment: CDR1 SGHRS and CDR2 YFSETQ. This clonotype has ten or more counts. Its target is not known. The sequencing used whole blood, collected at baseline. The sequence was obtained from an adult who was a healthcare worker with PCR-confirmed SARS-CoV-2 infection or an uninfected control (not recorded which). The chain recombines TRBV5-1 with TRBJ1-1; possibly TRBD1 for D (5 bases). The CDR3 protein is CASSNLGGNTEAFF. The CDR3 DNA follows: TGCGCCAGCAGCAATCTTGGGGGGAACACTGAAGCTTTCTTT.